Each of the 32 T cell receptor beta chains below was sequenced from the same sample in a study of blood T cell repertoires in COVID-19. Profiled with immunoSEQ multiplex PCR; TCRdb holds only in-frame clones, not every one. The data contain approximately 150,000 clones, roughly 84% of them singletons. The sequencing input was peripheral blood. The receptors were gathered from a human donor with acute or convalescent COVID-19. The donor label of this sample is uncertain.

The chain is built from TRBV4-1 and TRBJ1-5, with D maybe TRBD1 (5 bases). CDR1 is MGHRA and CDR2 is YSYEKL in the germline V gene. With 1 base removed from V and 7 bases from J, the gap between germline ends came to 23 bases. This CDR3 is built from 18 residues. Written as DNA, the CDR3 is TGCGCCAGCAGCCAAGGGGGGGGACCGACCGGCTGGAGGCAGCCCCAGCATTTT. Its protein is CASSQGGGPTGWRQPQHF.

The V call is TRBV19, the J call TRBJ1-1; D call uncertain. With 2 bases removed from V and 0 bases from J, the gap between germline ends came to 7 bases. The length of the CDR3 is 14 residues. The germline CDR1 and CDR2 sequences are LNHDA and SQIVND (reference sequence). CDR3 bases: TGTGCCAGTAGTATATCCGGGGTGAACACTGAAGCTTTCTTT. Encoded protein: CASSISGVNTEAFF.

J is TRBJ1-1 and V is TRBV3-1 (or the pseudogene TRBV3-2); D may be TRBD1 (6 bases). In germline, CDR1 is LGHDT, CDR2 YNNKEL (reference sequence). The V and J ends lost 4 bases and 3 bases respectively, with 21 bases between them. CDR3 length: 17 residues. CDR3 residues: CASSRWGASGGDTEAFF. DNA for the CDR3: TGTGCCAGCAGCCGCTGGGGGGCATCGGGGGGCGACACTGAAGCTTTCTTT.

The rearrangement uses TRBV3-1 (or the pseudogene TRBV3-2) and TRBJ1-2; D is unclear. V was cut by 2 bases and J by 3 bases, with 16 bases left in between. CDR1 is LGHDT and CDR2 is YNNKEL in the germline V gene (reference sequence). The CDR3 sequence is 16 residues long. The CDR3 is CASSQFTPDWDYGYTF. Here the CDR3 DNA reads TGTGCCAGCAGCCAATTCACTCCAGACTGGGACTATGGCTACACCTTC.

The chain employs TRBV27 and TRBJ1-5, with D uncertain. Germline V CDR1 and CDR2: MNHEY, SMNVEV (reference sequence). The CDR3 has 14 amino acids. V dropped 1 base and J dropped 3 bases, with 7 bases sitting between them. CDR3 sequence (DNA): TGTGCCAGCAGTTTATGGCAGAACAATCAGCCCCAGCATTTT. This gives the protein CASSLWQNNQPQHF.

The chain links TRBV3-1 (or the pseudogene TRBV3-2) to TRBJ2-3; TRBD2 might be the D (7 bases). Germline V CDR1 and CDR2: LGHDT, YNNKEL (reference sequence). The CDR3 length is 17 residues. Trimming shortened V by 2 bases and J by 2 bases, and 17 bases separated the two germline ends. CDR3 in amino acids: CASSQRGGTGITDTQYF. CDR3 nucleotides: TGTGCCAGCAGCCAAAGGGGGGGAACGGGGATCACAGATACGCAGTATTTT.

This rearrangement joins TRBV27 to TRBJ1-6; a weak D match, TRBD1 (5 bases). This CDR3 is built from 15 residues. The V and J ends lost 2 bases and 5 bases respectively, with 10 bases between them. Germline V lookup: CDR1 MNHEY, CDR2 SMNVEV (reference sequence). The CDR3 DNA sequence: TGTGCCAGCAGTTTACAGGGTCTGAATAATTCACCCCTCCACTTT. This codes for CASSLQGLNNSPLHF.

About this clone itself: A read error may account for a junction end that differs from germline. The chain carries TRBV7-8 and TRBJ2-3; TRBD2 aligns across 12 bases. The germline gives CDR1 SGHVS, CDR2 FQNEAQ. The CDR3 consists of 15 residues. The CDR3 reads CASSPTSGGTNTQYF. DNA of the CDR3: TGTGCCAGCAGCCCGACTAGCGGGGGCACAAATACGCAGTATTTT.

This clone is a singleton in its sample. This chain links TRBV3-1 (or the pseudogene TRBV3-2) with TRBJ1-3; TRBD1 is a possible D gene (5 bases). This CDR3 is built from 15 residues. Germline values: CDR1 LGHDT, CDR2 YNNKEL (reference sequence). The V end was cut by 4 bases, the J end by 7 bases, with 17 bases between. CDR3 nucleotides: TGTGCCAGCAGCCCGTCGGGGGGATTAGCGAACACCATATATTTT. Its translation: CASSPSGGLANTIYF.

The table lists this clone with a count of one. The chain employs TRBV6-5 and TRBJ1-1; 11 bases are shared with TRBD1. Per the germline V gene, CDR1 is MNHEY and CDR2 is SVGAGI. The CDR3 covers 15 residues. J was trimmed by 7 bases and V by 6 bases; bases with no gene match: 10. The CDR3 sequence: CASSADRGRIYEAFF. CDR3 coding DNA: TGTGCCAGCAGCGCGGACAGGGGGCGCATATATGAAGCTTTCTTT.

Worth noting for this clone: Other DNA sequences from this sample encode an identical CDR3 as well. The chain recombines TRBV5-1 with TRBJ1-1, with a tentative D call TRBD1 (5 bases). Deletions cut 6 bases from V and 5 bases from J, with 8 bases between. This CDR3 is 11 amino acids long. The germline V gene encodes CDR1 SGHRS and CDR2 YFSETQ. The CDR3 region has the DNA TGCGCCAGCACCGGGGGGACTGAAGCTTTCTTT. Translated, it gives CASTGGTEAFF.

This sequence joins TRBV4-3 and TRBJ2-1; perhaps TRBD2 as D (6 bases). Germline CDR1 and CDR2: LGHNA and YSLEER. Trimming removed 0 bases at V and 3 bases at J, with 15 bases between. The CDR3 contains 17 residues. The CDR3 sequence: CASSQDSGEAGYNEQFF. The CDR3 DNA sequence: TGCGCCAGCAGCCAAGACTCCGGGGAAGCGGGCTACAATGAGCAGTTCTTC.

The chain links TRBV30 to TRBJ1-4; D possibly corresponds to TRBD1 (6 bases). The CDR3 is made up of 12 amino acids. CDR1 is GTSNPN, CDR2 SVGIG, per germline (reference sequence). V was trimmed by 5 bases and J by 4 bases, leaving 8 bases between them. CDR3 nucleotide sequence: TGTGCCTGGGGACAGAATAATGAAAAACTGTTTTTT. Translation gives CAWGQNNEKLFF. Drawing the rest from reference TRBV30 and TRBJ1-4, the complete variable domain is SQTIHQWPATLVQPVGSPLSLECTVEGTSNPNLYWYRQAAGRGLQLLFYSVGIGQISSEVPQNLSASRPQDRQFILSSKKLLLSDSGFYLCAWGQNNEKLFFGSGTQLSVL.

J is TRBJ1-6 and V is TRBV4-2, with 8 bases aligning to TRBD1. V lost 4 bases and J lost 8; bases outside the gene matches: 13. The germline CDR1 and CDR2 sequences are LGHNA and YNFKEQ. The CDR3 consists of 17 residues. CDR3 DNA: TGTGCCAGCAGCCGCCCATTATCGGGACAGGTCGATTCACCCCTCCACTTT. This codes for CASSRPLSGQVDSPLHF.

This clone was seen a handful of times. The rearrangement uses TRBV5-4 and TRBJ1-1; 7 nucleotides agree with TRBD1. The ends lost 3 bases at V and 0 bases at J; junction bases unmatched: 2. The CDR3 is 14 amino acids. Per germline, CDR1 SGHNT and CDR2 YYREEE (reference sequence). CDR3 sequence reads: CASSSQGLNTEAFF. The CDR3 DNA is TGTGCCAGCAGCTCACAGGGGCTGAACACTGAAGCTTTCTTT. The whole variable domain, filled in from reference TRBV5-4 and TRBJ1-1, reads ETGVTQSPTHLIKTRGQQVTLRCSSQSGHNTVSWYQQALGQGPQFIFQYYREEENGRGNFPPRFSGLQFPNYSSELNVNALELDDSALYLCASSSQGLNTEAFFGQGTRLTVV.

The chain employs TRBV6-2 or TRBV6-3 and TRBJ2-3; D remains ambiguous. Trimming pared 2 bases from V and 12 bases from J, leaving 12 bases between. Germline V CDR1 and CDR2: MNHEY, SVGEGT. This CDR3 has 12 amino acids. The chain's CDR3 is CASSYPRLTQYF. The CDR3 DNA reads TGTGCCAGCAGTTACCCGCGCCTCACCCAGTATTTT.

This clone came up a few times. This rearrangement joins TRBV19 to TRBJ1-5, with 7 bases identical to TRBD1. With V trimmed by 10 bases and J by 0 bases, 9 bases remained unmatched. CDR1 is LNHDA and CDR2 is SQIVND in the germline V gene (reference sequence). CDR3 length: 15 residues. The CDR3, as DNA: TGTGCCATCGGGAAGGGGGCTAATAGCAATCAGCCCCAGCATTTT. It translates to CAIGKGANSNQPQHF. The variable domain in full, with the rest retrieved from reference TRBV19 and TRBJ1-5, is DGGITQSPKYLFRKEGQNVTLSCEQNLNHDAMYWYRQDPGQGLRLIYYSQIVNDFQKGDIAEGYSVSREKKESFPLTVTSAQKNPTAFYLCAIGKGANSNQPQHFGDGTRLSIL.

The CDR3 here is CASSSRTQQSGANVLTF. CDR3 sequence (DNA): TGCGCCAGCAGTAGCCGGACACAACAGTCTGGGGCCAACGTCCTGACTTTC. The J gene is TRBJ2-6, the V gene TRBV4-3; perhaps TRBD1 as D (5 bases). V was trimmed by 6 bases and J by 1 base, leaving 16 bases between them. The V gene's germline CDR1 is LGHNA and CDR2 YSLEER. The CDR3 has 17 amino acids.

This clone was seen just once. This chain joins TRBV5-4 and TRBJ2-1; D gene unclear. The germline gives CDR1 SGHNT, CDR2 YYREEE (reference sequence). Trimming shortened V by 0 bases and J by 6 bases, and 13 bases separated the two germline ends. The CDR3 has 15 amino acids. Here the CDR3 reads CASSLVTPRPNEQFF. The CDR3 DNA sequence: TGTGCCAGCAGCTTGGTTACTCCCCGCCCCAATGAGCAGTTCTTC.

The rearrangement joins TRBV6-6 to TRBJ1-2, with TRBD1 identical over 8 bases. Germline CDR1 MNHNY, CDR2 SVGAGI (reference sequence). The CDR3 runs 17 residues. V trimming: 5 bases; J trimming: 8 bases; junction bases outside the gene matches: 19. The DNA for the CDR3 is TGTGCCAGCAGTCTCCTCCTGACAGGGGAGAGGTTAGGGGGCTACACCTTC. The encoded protein is CASSLLLTGERLGGYTF.

This chain links TRBV2 with TRBJ2-7, with D tentatively TRBD1 (6 bases). Germline V gene data show CDR1 as SNHLY and CDR2 as FYNNEI. This CDR3 has 14 amino acids. The V gene lost 6 bases and the J gene lost 4 bases, with 16 bases spanning the gap. The CDR3 reads CASSSGTGIYEQYV. DNA for the CDR3: TGTGCCAGCAGCTCCGGTACAGGGATATACGAGCAGTACGTC.

The genes are TRBV6-1 and TRBJ1-2; D is uncertain. The CDR3 is made up of 12 amino acids. Trimming took off 5 bases at V and 5 bases at J, with 9 bases between the two ends. Germline V gives CDR1 MNHNS, CDR2 SASEGT. For the CDR3, the DNA is TGTGCCAGCAGTCCCCCCTCGTATGGCTACACCTTC. This gives the protein CASSPPSYGYTF.

The chain is built from TRBV4-1 and TRBJ1-5, with 7 bases matching TRBD1. The V and J ends lost 4 bases and 2 bases, in that order; junction bases with no gene match: 8. The germline CDR1 and CDR2 sequences are MGHRA and YSYEKL. CDR3 length: 16 residues. CDR3 residues: CASSLSRGLGNQPQHF. The DNA of the CDR3 is TGCGCCAGCAGCCTTTCAAGGGGGCTCGGCAATCAGCCCCAGCATTTT.

V gene TRBV6-5 combines with J gene TRBJ2-7; 9 bases line up with TRBD1. Germline CDR1 reads MNHEY; CDR2 reads SVGAGI. The length of the CDR3 is 15 residues. The V gene end was trimmed by 4 bases and the J gene end by 3 bases; junction bases not matched to a gene: 7. Here the CDR3 DNA reads TGTGCCAGCAGTTCACCGGGACAGGGTTTCTACGAGCAGTACGTC. Translation: CASSSPGQGFYEQYV.

The table lists this clone with a count of one. The chain uses TRBV6-5 and TRBJ1-5; no clear D. The ends were cut back, 2 bases at V and 3 bases at J, with 5 bases in the middle. Germline V gene sequence: CDR1 MNHEY, CDR2 SVGAGI. The CDR3 has 13 residues. CDR3 loop: CASSYDNNQPQHF. The CDR3 DNA sequence: TGTGCCAGCAGTTACGACAACAATCAGCCCCAGCATTTT.

The J gene is TRBJ2-7, the V gene TRBV19, with TRBD1 matching 7 bases. V dropped 5 bases and J dropped 2; count of bases not matched to a gene: 9. This CDR3 is 15 amino acids long. Germline-derived CDR1 and CDR2 are LNHDA and SQIVND (reference sequence). CDR3: CASSGKGQVTYEQYF. CDR3 coding DNA: TGTGCCAGTAGTGGAAAAGGACAGGTCACCTACGAGCAGTACTTC.

This clone came up a few times. The chain combines TRBV7-3 with TRBJ2-2; the D is unclear. From germline, CDR1 is SGHTA and CDR2 FQGTGA. Between the trimmed V and J ends, which lost 2 bases and 3 bases, there was a span of 13 bases. The CDR3 consists of 16 residues. CDR3 DNA sequence: TGTGCCAGCAGCTTATCCCTTTCTTCGGACACCGGGGAGCTGTTTTTT. Translation: CASSLSLSSDTGELFF.

The chain joins TRBV5-6 to TRBJ2-3, with 7 bases that match TRBD1. CDR1 is SGHDT, CDR2 YYEEEE, per germline. V shed 3 bases, J shed 1 base, and the junction held 8 bases outside the gene matches. CDR3 length: 16 residues. CDR3 sequence (DNA): TGTGCCAGCAGCTCCCCCGCCGGGACAGGCACAGATACGCAGTATTTT. Encoded protein: CASSSPAGTGTDTQYF. Full variable domain (missing parts from reference TRBV5-6 and TRBJ2-3): DAGVTQSPTHLIKTRGQQVTLRCSPKSGHDTVSWYQQALGQGPQFIFQYYEEEERQRGNFPDRFSGHQFPNYSSELNVNALLLGDSALYLCASSSPAGTGTDTQYFGPGTRLTVL.

The rearrangement links TRBV27 to TRBJ2-2; TRBD1 agrees at 7 bases. The germline V gene encodes CDR1 MNHEY and CDR2 SMNVEV (reference sequence). The length of the CDR3 is 15 residues. V was clipped by 2 bases and J by 7 bases; unmatched bases: 7. The CDR3 DNA follows: TGTGCCAGCAGTTTAGGGACAGTCCTTAGCGGGGAGCTGTTTTTT. Translation gives CASSLGTVLSGELFF.

This chain joins TRBV3-1 (or the pseudogene TRBV3-2) and TRBJ1-5; D remains ambiguous. CDR3 length: 12 residues. Germline V gene sequence: CDR1 LGHDT, CDR2 YNNKEL (reference sequence). Between the trimmed V and J ends, which lost 1 base and 7 bases, there was a span of 5 bases. In nucleotides, the CDR3 is TGTGCCAGCAGCCAAGCGAGGCAGCCCCAGCATTTT. Translated, it gives CASSQARQPQHF.

The rearrangement joins TRBV9 to TRBJ2-1; tentative D call: TRBD1 (6 bases). This CDR3 region has 16 residues. Trimming cost V 3 bases and J 5 bases, with 18 bases left between them. Germline CDR1 SGDLS, CDR2 YYNGEE. The DNA for the CDR3 is TGTGCCAGCAGCGCGCCGGGACAAGAGGAACACAATGAGCAGTTCTTC. Residues: CASSAPGQEEHNEQFF.

The genes are TRBV19 and TRBJ1-6; no definite D call. Germline CDR1 is LNHDA and CDR2 is SQIVND (reference sequence). Trimming left V 4 bases short and J 0 bases short, with 7 bases between. This CDR3 is built from 15 residues. As DNA, the CDR3 is TGTGCCAGTAGTACGTCGAGCTCCTATAATTCACCCCTCCACTTT. Translated, it gives CASSTSSSYNSPLHF.